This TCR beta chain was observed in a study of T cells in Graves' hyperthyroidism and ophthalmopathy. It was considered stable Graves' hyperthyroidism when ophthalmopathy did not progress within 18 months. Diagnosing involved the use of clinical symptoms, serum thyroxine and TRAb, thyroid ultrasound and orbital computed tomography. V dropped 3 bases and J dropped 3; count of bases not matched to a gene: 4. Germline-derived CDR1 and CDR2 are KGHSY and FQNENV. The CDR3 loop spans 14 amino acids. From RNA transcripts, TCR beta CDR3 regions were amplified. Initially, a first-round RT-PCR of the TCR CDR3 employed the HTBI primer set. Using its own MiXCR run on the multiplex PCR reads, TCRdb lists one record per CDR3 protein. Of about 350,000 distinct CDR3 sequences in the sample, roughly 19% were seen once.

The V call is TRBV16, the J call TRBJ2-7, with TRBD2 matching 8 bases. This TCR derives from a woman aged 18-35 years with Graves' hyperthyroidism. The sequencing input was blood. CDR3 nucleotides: TGTGCCAGCAGCCATCCGGGGGGGTACTACGAGCAGTACTTC. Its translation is CASSHPGGYYEQYF.